What follows are 23 T cell receptor beta chains derived from one specimen sequenced in a study of blood T cell repertoires in COVID-19. The assay was immunoSEQ multiplex PCR, and TCRdb's table has in-frame clones only and misses some. The sample records about 180,000 clones, around 87% being singletons. The sample consisted of peripheral blood. All receptors come from a middle-aged man with active or convalescent COVID-19.

The table lists this clone with a count of one. The rearrangement links TRBV4-1 to TRBJ2-1; 8 nucleotides align to TRBD1. V shed 1 base, J shed 8 bases, and the junction held 13 bases outside the gene matches. The length of the CDR3 is 17 residues. In germline, CDR1 is MGHRA, CDR2 YSYEKL. CDR3 sequence (DNA): TGCGCCAGCAGCCAAGTGATGTTCCAGGGGGCGGGCGATGAGCAGTTCTTC. It is translated as CASSQVMFQGAGDEQFF.

V usage is TRBV5-6 and J usage is TRBJ1-1; perhaps TRBD1 as D (5 bases). The germline gives CDR1 SGHDT, CDR2 YYEEEE. The V end lost 2 bases, the J end lost 5 bases, and 13 bases lay between the germline ends. This CDR3 contains 14 residues. Here the CDR3 DNA reads TGTGCCAGCAGCTTAGGGGTGGTTTCTACTGAAGCTTTCTTT. Encoded protein: CASSLGVVSTEAFF.

This rearrangement joins TRBV18 to TRBJ1-4, with 8 bases that match TRBD1. This CDR3 region has 15 residues. The germline gives CDR1 KGHSH, CDR2 LQKENI. J gave up 8 bases and V 2 bases, and 7 bases lay outside the gene matches. Here the CDR3 reads CASSPSGSGGEKLFF. In nucleotides, the CDR3 is TGTGCCAGCTCACCATCCGGCTCAGGGGGCGAAAAACTGTTTTTT.

The V gene is TRBV7-6, the J gene TRBJ1-6, with TRBD1 as a possible D gene (6 bases). The V and J ends lost 4 bases and 8 bases respectively, with 18 bases between them. This CDR3 region has 16 residues. Germline V gives CDR1 SGHVS, CDR2 FNYEAQ. The CDR3 DNA reads as TGTGCCAGCAGCTCATCCCAGGGGAGGGGATATTCACCCCTCCACTTT. Protein sequence: CASSSSQGRGYSPLHF. The full variable domain, in which reference TRBV7-6 and TRBJ1-6 provide the parts outside the CDR3, is GAGVSQSPRYKVTKRGQDVALRCDPISGHVSLYWYRQALGQGPEFLTYFNYEAQQDKSGLPNDRFSAERPEGSISTLTIQRTEQRDSAMYRCASSSSQGRGYSPLHFGNGTRLTVT.

The V and J genes are TRBV7-2 and TRBJ2-1; 13 bases fit TRBD2. V lost 6 bases and J lost 7; bases outside the gene matches: 6. CDR1 is SGHTA, CDR2 FQGNSA, per germline. This CDR3 spans 15 amino acids. In DNA form, the CDR3 reads TGTGCCAGCAGTACTAGCGGGGGGGCTATGAATGAGCAGTTCTTC. It yields the protein CASSTSGGAMNEQFF.

The V call is TRBV7-2, the J call TRBJ1-5; 7 bases agree with TRBD1. Germline V gives CDR1 SGHTA, CDR2 FQGNSA. CDR3 size: 14 residues. The J segment lost 5 bases and the V segment lost 4 bases, leaving 5 bases of the junction unmatched. The chain's CDR3 is CASSWGQIDQPQHF. The CDR3 nucleotides are TGTGCCAGCAGCTGGGGACAGATTGATCAGCCCCAGCATTTT.

This clone appeared a few times. This chain joins TRBV7-3 and TRBJ2-3; 10 bases agree with TRBD2. Trimming removed 1 base from V and 5 bases from J; junction bases left unmatched: 6. The CDR3 is 16 amino acids. CDR1 is SGHTA and CDR2 is FQGTGA in the germline V gene. The CDR3 region has the DNA TGTGCCAGCAGCTTAAACAGCGGGGGGGCCGGAGATACGCAGTATTTT. Translating gives CASSLNSGGAGDTQYF.

This clone counts as medium-sized (0.01 to 0.1%). The chain links TRBV5-1 to TRBJ1-1; 7 bases align to TRBD1. Germline V gene data show CDR1 as SGHRS and CDR2 as YFSETQ. J gave up 3 bases and V 0 bases, and 2 bases lay outside the gene matches. The CDR3 covers 14 residues. CDR3 nucleotides: TGCGCCAGCAGCTTGGAGGGACAGCACACTGAAGCTTTCTTT. Its protein product is CASSLEGQHTEAFF.

The V gene is TRBV18, the J gene TRBJ1-6; D might be TRBD1 (6 bases). The V gene's germline CDR1 is KGHSH and CDR2 LQKENI. V gave up 4 bases and J gave up 7 bases, with 8 bases separating them. The CDR3 is made up of 13 amino acids. CDR3 protein: CASSRQANSPLHF. As DNA, the CDR3 is TGTGCCAGCTCACGACAGGCCAATTCACCCCTCCACTTT.

The V call is TRBV3-1 (or the pseudogene TRBV3-2), the J call TRBJ2-7, with TRBD1 as a possible D gene (6 bases). Germline CDR1 LGHDT, CDR2 YNNKEL (reference sequence). Trimming pared 0 bases from V and 6 bases from J, leaving 15 bases between. The CDR3 sequence is 15 residues long. The CDR3 region is CASSQEAQGPLEQYF. CDR3 nucleotides: TGTGCCAGCAGCCAAGAAGCACAGGGCCCCCTCGAGCAGTACTTC.

The chain carries TRBV10-2 and TRBJ2-7, with D maybe TRBD2 (5 bases). Germline V gene lookup returns CDR1 WSHSY and CDR2 SAAADI. The length of the CDR3 is 16 residues. V was trimmed by 0 bases and J by 4 bases, leaving 16 bases between them. The CDR3 loop reads CASSESLGLELYEQYF. The CDR3 DNA follows: TGCGCCAGCAGTGAGTCTTTAGGACTCGAACTATACGAGCAGTACTTC.

V usage is TRBV10-2 and J usage is TRBJ1-2; the match to TRBD1 covers 12 bases. The CDR3 has 13 residues. V was pared by 3 bases and J by 8 bases, with 1 base of the junction left unmatched. Germline V gene data show CDR1 as WSHSY and CDR2 as SAAADI. CDR3 in amino acids: CASSEGTGGGYTF. CDR3 bases: TGCGCCAGCAGTGAAGGGACAGGGGGCGGCTACACCTTC.

CDR3 region: CATSFENNSPLHF. In DNA, the CDR3 is TGTGCCACCAGCTTTGAGAATAATTCACCCCTCCACTTT. The chain couples TRBV15 to TRBJ1-6; no clear D. The CDR3 has 13 residues. Germline CDR1 and CDR2: LNHNV and YYDKDF (reference sequence). The V gene lost 5 bases and the J gene lost 5 bases, with 7 bases spanning the gap.

The V call is TRBV5-8, the J call TRBJ1-2, with TRBD1 as a possible D gene (5 bases). CDR1 is SGHTS, CDR2 YDEGEE, per germline. The CDR3 is 16 residues long. V was pared by 0 bases and J by 8 bases, with 20 bases between. The CDR3 nucleotides are TGTGCCAGCAGCTTGGAAGAGGGCTGGGGGACTAACGGCTACACCTTC. Translating gives CASSLEEGWGTNGYTF.

Here the CDR3 reads CAWSLGPGANVLTF. CDR3 nucleotides: TGTGCCTGGAGTCTAGGCCCCGGGGCCAACGTCCTGACTTTC. V gene TRBV30 combines with J gene TRBJ2-6; D uncertain. Germline CDR1 GTSNPN, CDR2 SVGIG (reference sequence). V was shortened by 2 bases and J by 4 bases, with 9 bases between the two germline ends. This CDR3 is built from 14 residues.

The V call is TRBV6-4, the J call TRBJ1-2; a possible D gene is TRBD1 (6 bases). The CDR3 sequence is 15 residues long. Germline CDR1 is MRHNA and CDR2 is SNTAGT. V gave up 5 bases and J gave up 0 bases, with 13 bases separating them. CDR3 sequence: CASSPGGATNYGYTF. The CDR3 region has the DNA TGTGCCAGCAGTCCGGGGGGGGCCACTAACTATGGCTACACCTTC.

The chain is built from TRBV2 and TRBJ1-5, with D possibly being TRBD1 (5 bases). The CDR3 runs to 14 residues. Trimming took off 3 bases at V and 1 base at J, with 7 bases between the two ends. Germline CDR1 and CDR2: SNHLY and FYNNEI. This CDR3 is CASSDRASNQPQHF. Here the CDR3 DNA reads TGTGCCAGCAGTGACAGGGCGAGCAATCAGCCCCAGCATTTT.

V and J are TRBV6-6 and TRBJ2-5; tentatively, D is TRBD1 (5 bases). The CDR3 consists of 16 residues. The V gene's germline CDR1 is MNHNY and CDR2 SVGAGI (reference sequence). The ends were cut back, 0 bases at V and 4 bases at J, with 15 bases in the middle. CDR3 amino acids: CASSYSLYQGSETQYF. The CDR3 DNA sequence: TGTGCCAGCAGTTACTCGTTGTATCAGGGCTCAGAGACCCAGTACTTC.

J is TRBJ2-7 and V is TRBV7-2, with D possibly being TRBD2 (5 bases). The CDR3 contains 14 residues. The germline V and J ends were trimmed by 5 bases and 4 bases, with 15 bases remaining between them. CDR1 SGHTA and CDR2 FQGNSA come from the germline V gene. The CDR3 nucleotides are TGTGCCAGCAGCACCAGCCGGGGAAGATACGAGCAGTACTTC. It codes for CASSTSRGRYEQYF.

This chain uses TRBV28 with TRBJ1-1; 7 bases line up with TRBD1. CDR1 MDHEN and CDR2 SYDVKM come from the germline V gene. The CDR3 loop spans 13 amino acids. V was pared by 6 bases and J by 10 bases, with 11 bases of the junction left unmatched. In nucleotides, the CDR3 is TGTGCCAGCAGACAGGGGACCTCCTGGGTAGCTTTCTTT. Its protein product is CASRQGTSWVAFF.

The chain joins TRBV30 to TRBJ2-2; the match to TRBD2 covers 9 bases. The CDR3 runs 19 residues. V lost 2 bases, J lost 0 bases, and 13 bases stayed unmatched. Germline assignment: CDR1 GTSNPN and CDR2 SVGIG (reference sequence). As DNA, the CDR3 is TGTGCCTGGAGTCCAAGGCGAGCGGGGGGCGCCGCGAACACCGGGGAGCTGTTTTTT. Translating gives CAWSPRRAGGAANTGELFF. Together with reference TRBV30 and TRBJ2-2, the CDR3 gives the full variable domain: SQTIHQWPATLVQPVGSPLSLECTVEGTSNPNLYWYRQAAGRGLQLLFYSVGIGQISSEVPQNLSASRPQDRQFILSSKKLLLSDSGFYLCAWSPRRAGGAANTGELFFGEGSRLTVL.

Concerning this clone itself: Germline is not matched at one junction end, which may reflect a read error. The chain's CDR3 is CASSVPLEPADF. CDR3 in DNA: TGTGCCAGCAGCGTACCCCTGGAACCTGCGGATTTT. V and J are TRBV9 and TRBJ1-3; no clear D gene. The CDR3 has 12 residues. CDR1 is SGDLS, CDR2 YYNGEE, per germline.

The V call is TRBV27, the J call TRBJ1-1; D is undetermined. This CDR3 contains 15 residues. The V gene's germline CDR1 is MNHEY and CDR2 SMNVEV (reference sequence). The germline V and J ends were trimmed by 0 bases and 5 bases, with 13 bases remaining between them. DNA of the CDR3: TGTGCCAGCAGTTTATCTACCTGGGAGCGGACTGAAGCTTTCTTT. Its translation: CASSLSTWERTEAFF.